The sample holds a few counts of the clone carrying this T cell receptor (beta chain). Antigen unknown. The entry originates in a study of cytomegalovirus exposure and HLA in healthy donors. Overall study findings and caveats: A later analysis found TCR association rates differed by HLA locus, highest for DRB1 and lowest for HLA-C. Presence/absence analyses assumed roughly uniform sequencing depth across donors.

Use of 60 Vbeta and 13 Jbeta primers characterized the PCR. Only in-frame clones appear in the TCRdb table, and some are missing; sequencing was by immunoSEQ multiplex PCR. The data show 60,000 to 90,000 clones, with around 70% seen just once and 7.6% held by the top ten. Germline-derived CDR1 and CDR2 are LGHNA and YNFKEQ. CDR3 size: 16 residues. The junction had 6 bases not matched to a gene; V was cut back by 1 base and J by 2 bases. The chain combines TRBV4-2 with TRBJ2-5; 8 bases fit TRBD2. The sequence was obtained from a man aged 35 to 55 in good health and CMV-seropositive. The material sequenced was PBMCs. The CDR3 here is CASSQGAGGLQETQYF. The CDR3, as DNA: TGTGCCAGCAGCCAAGGGGCGGGGGGACTACAAGAGACCCAGTACTTC.